A selection of T cell receptor beta chains follows, all from one sample in a study of cytotoxic CD8 clonotypes in ibrutinib-treated CLL. Here immunoSEQ multiplex PCR was the method, and the copy in TCRdb shows in-frame clones only, minus some. The sample has 150,000 to 200,000 clones; 81% are singletons. The specimen comprised PBMCs, sampled after 12 months of ibrutinib treatment. The receptors shown here come from a human donor with chronic lymphocytic leukemia. Both conserved end residues are part of each CDR3. The D gene is left open where the match is weak. Clone size is not always given. Where it is, it says once, few, many or a class for expanded clones.

V: TRBV28
D: .
size: .
J: TRBJ2-7
DNA: TGTGCCAGCAGCACATCACACGAGCAGTACTTC
CDR3: CASSTSHEQYF

V: TRBV6-5
D: .
size: few
J: TRBJ2-3
DNA: TGTGCCAGCAGTTACGCCGACAGAGGGGATACGCAGTATTTT
CDR3: CASSYADRGDTQYF

V: TRBV28
D: .
size: .
J: TRBJ2-1
DNA: TGTGCCAGCAGTTCCCCGGGGTCATACTCCTACAATGAGCAGTTCTTC
CDR3: CASSSPGSYSYNEQFF

V: TRBV28
D: .
size: .
J: TRBJ2-6
DNA: TGTGCCAGCAATGCCCAGGCTCGGGGGGCCAACGTCCTGACTTTC
CDR3: CASNAQARGANVLTF

V: TRBV5-1
D: .
size: .
J: TRBJ1-1
DNA: TGCGCCAGCAGCTTACAGGGTGCCGGTCCTGAAGCTTTCTTT
CDR3: CASSLQGAGPEAFF

V: TRBV4-3
D: .
size: .
J: TRBJ2-4
DNA: TGCGCCAGCAGCCAAGTCGCACAGGGAGCCAAAAACATTCAGTACTTC
CDR3: CASSQVAQGAKNIQYF

V: TRBV6-4
D: .
size: .
J: TRBJ2-1
DNA: TGTGCCAGCAGTCCCGAAAGCTCCTACAATGAGCAGTTCTTC
CDR3: CASSPESSYNEQFF

V: TRBV4-1
D: .
size: .
J: TRBJ1-2
DNA: TGCGCCAGCAGCCAAGAAGTTTCAGGAGTCTATGGCTACACCTTC
CDR3: CASSQEVSGVYGYTF

V: TRBV4-3
D: .
size: .
J: TRBJ2-3
DNA: TGCGCCAGCAGCCAAGAGTGGGACACAGATACGCAGTATTTT
CDR3: CASSQEWDTDTQYF

V: TRBV28
D: .
size: few
J: TRBJ2-7
DNA: TGTGCCAGCAGGAAGGACGGACCCTACGAGCAGTACTTC
CDR3: CASRKDGPYEQYF

V: TRBV28
D: .
size: .
J: TRBJ1-2
DNA: TGTGCCAGCAGTTCTTCTACGGGGGGGGCACGTGGCTACACCTTC
CDR3: CASSSSTGGARGYTF

V: TRBV7-8
D: .
size: .
J: TRBJ1-5
DNA: TGTGCCAGCAGCTTAAATACAGAACTCAATCAGCCCCAGCATTTT
CDR3: CASSLNTELNQPQHF

V: TRBV9
D: TRBD1
size: .
J: TRBJ1-1
DNA: TGTGCCAGCAGCACGGGACAGGGGACGAGGGCTGAAGCTTTCTTT
CDR3: CASSTGQGTRAEAFF

V: TRBV4-3
D: .
size: .
J: TRBJ2-2
DNA: TGCGCCAGCAGCCAAGACGCCAGGGCAACCGGGGAGCTGTTTTTT
CDR3: CASSQDARATGELFF